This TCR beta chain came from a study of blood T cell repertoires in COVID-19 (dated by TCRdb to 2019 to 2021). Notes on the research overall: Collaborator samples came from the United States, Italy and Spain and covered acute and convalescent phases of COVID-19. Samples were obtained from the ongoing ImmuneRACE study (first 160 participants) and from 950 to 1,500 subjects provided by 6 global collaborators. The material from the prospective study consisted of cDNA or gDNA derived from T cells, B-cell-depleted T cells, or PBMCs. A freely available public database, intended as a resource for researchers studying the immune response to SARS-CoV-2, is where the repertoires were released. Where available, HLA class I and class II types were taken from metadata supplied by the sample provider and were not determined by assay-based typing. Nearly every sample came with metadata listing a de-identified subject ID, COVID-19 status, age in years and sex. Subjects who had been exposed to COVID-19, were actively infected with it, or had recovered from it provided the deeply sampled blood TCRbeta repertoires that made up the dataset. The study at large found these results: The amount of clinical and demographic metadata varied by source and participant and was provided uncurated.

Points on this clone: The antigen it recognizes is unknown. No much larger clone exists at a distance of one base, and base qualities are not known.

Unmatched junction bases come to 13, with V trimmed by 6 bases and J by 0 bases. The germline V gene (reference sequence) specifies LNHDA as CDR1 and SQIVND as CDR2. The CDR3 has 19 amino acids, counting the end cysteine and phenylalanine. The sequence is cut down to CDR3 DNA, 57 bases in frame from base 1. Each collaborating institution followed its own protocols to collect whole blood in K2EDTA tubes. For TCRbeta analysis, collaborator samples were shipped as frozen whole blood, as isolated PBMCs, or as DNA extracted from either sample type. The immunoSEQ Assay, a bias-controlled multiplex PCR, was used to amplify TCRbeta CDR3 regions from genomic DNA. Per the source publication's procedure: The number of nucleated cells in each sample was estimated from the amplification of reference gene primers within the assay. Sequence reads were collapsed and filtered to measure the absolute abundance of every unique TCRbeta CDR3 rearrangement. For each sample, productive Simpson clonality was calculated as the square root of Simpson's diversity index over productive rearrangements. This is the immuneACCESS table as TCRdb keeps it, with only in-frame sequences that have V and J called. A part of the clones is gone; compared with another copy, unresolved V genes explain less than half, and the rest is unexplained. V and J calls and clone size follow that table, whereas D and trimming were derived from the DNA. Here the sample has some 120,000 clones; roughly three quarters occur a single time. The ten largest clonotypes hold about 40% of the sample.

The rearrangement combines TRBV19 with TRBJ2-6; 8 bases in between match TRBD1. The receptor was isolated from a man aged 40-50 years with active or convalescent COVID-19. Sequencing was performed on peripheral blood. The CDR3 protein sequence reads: CASSRDGQGFFSGANVLTF. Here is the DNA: TGTGCCAGTAGCCGCGACGGACAGGGCTTCTTCTCTGGGGCCAACGTCCTGACTTTC.